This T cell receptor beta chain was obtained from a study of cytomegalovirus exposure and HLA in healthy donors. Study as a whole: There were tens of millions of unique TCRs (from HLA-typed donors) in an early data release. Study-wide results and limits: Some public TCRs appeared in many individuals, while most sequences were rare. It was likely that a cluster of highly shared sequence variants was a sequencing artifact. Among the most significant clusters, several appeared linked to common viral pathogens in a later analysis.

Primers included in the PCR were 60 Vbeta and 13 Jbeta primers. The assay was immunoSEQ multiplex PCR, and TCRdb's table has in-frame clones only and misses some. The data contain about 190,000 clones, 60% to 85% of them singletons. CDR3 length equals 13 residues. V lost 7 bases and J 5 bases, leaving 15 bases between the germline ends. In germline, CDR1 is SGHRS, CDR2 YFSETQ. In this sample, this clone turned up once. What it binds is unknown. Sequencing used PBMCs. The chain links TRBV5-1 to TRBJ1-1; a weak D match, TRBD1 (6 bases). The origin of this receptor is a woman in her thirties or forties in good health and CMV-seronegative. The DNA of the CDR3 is TGCGCCAGCGCAGGGGTGTTAAATACTGAAGCTTTCTTT. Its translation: CASAGVLNTEAFF.